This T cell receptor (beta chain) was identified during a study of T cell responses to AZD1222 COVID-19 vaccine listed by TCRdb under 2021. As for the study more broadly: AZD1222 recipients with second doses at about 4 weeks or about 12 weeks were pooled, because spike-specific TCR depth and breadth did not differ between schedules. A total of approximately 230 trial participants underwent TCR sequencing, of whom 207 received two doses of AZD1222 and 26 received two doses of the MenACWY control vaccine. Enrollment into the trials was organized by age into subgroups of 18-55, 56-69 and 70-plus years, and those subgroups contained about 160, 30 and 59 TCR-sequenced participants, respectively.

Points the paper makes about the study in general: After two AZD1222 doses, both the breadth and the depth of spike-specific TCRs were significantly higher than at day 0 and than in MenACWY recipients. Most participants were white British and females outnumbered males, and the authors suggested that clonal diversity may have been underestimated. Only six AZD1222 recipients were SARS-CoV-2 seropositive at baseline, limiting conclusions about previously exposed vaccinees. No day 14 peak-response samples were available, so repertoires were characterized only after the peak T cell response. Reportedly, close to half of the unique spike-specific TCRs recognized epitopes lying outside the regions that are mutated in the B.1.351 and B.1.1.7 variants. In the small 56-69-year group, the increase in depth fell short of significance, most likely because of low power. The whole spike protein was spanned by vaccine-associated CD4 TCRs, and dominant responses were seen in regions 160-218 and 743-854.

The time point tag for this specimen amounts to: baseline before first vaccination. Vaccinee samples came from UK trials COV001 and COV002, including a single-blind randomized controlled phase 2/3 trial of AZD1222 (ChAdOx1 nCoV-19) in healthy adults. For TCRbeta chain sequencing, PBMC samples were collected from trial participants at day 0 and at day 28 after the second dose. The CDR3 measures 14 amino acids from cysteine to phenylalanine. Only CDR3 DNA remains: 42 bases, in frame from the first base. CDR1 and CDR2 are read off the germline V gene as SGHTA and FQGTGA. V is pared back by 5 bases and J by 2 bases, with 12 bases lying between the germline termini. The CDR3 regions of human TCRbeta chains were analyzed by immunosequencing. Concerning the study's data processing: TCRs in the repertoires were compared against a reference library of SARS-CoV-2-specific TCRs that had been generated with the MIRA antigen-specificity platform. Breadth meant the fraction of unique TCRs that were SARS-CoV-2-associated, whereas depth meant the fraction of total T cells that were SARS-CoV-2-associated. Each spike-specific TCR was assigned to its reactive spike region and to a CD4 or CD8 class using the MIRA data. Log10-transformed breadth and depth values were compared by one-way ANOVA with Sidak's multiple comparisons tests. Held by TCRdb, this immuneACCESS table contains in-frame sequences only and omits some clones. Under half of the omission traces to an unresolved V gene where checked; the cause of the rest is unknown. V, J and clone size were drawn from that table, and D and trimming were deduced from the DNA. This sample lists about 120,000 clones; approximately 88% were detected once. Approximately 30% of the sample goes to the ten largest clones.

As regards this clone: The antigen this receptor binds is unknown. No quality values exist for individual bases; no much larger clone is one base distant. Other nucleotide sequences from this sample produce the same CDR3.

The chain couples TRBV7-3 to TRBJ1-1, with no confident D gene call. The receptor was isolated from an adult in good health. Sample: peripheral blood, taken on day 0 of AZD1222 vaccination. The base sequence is TGTGCCAGCAGCCCCGGAAGTAGCAACACTGAAGCTTTCTTT. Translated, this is CASSPGSSNTEAFF.